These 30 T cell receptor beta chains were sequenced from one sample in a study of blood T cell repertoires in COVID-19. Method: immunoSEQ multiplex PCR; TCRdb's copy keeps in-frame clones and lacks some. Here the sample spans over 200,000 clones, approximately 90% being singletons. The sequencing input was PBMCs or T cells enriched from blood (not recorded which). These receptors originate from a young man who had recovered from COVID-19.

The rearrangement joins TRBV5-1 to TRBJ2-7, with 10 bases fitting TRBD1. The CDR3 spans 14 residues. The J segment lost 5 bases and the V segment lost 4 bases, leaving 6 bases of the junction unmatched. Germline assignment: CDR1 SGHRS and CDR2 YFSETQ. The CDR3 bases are TGCGCCAGCAGCCGGGGACAGGGGACGCACGAGCAGTACTTC. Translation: CASSRGQGTHEQYF.

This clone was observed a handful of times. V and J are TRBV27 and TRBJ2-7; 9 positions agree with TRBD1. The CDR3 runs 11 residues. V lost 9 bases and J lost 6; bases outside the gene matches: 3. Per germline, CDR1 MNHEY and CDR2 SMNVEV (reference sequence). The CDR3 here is CASIQGAEQYF. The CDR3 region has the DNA TGTGCCAGTATACAGGGGGCCGAGCAGTACTTC.

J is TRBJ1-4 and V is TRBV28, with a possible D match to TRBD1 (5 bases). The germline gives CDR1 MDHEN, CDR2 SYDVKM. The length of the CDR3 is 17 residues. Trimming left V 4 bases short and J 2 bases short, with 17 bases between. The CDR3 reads CASSSNPTGETNEKLFF. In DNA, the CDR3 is TGTGCCAGCAGTTCCAACCCAACGGGGGAGACTAATGAAAAACTGTTTTTT.

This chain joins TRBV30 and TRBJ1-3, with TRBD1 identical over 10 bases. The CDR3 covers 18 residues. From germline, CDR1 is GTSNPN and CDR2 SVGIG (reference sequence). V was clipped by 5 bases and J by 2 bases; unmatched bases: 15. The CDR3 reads CAWATVDPGQGTGNTIYF. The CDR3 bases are TGTGCCTGGGCCACAGTTGATCCGGGACAGGGGACTGGAAACACCATATATTTT.

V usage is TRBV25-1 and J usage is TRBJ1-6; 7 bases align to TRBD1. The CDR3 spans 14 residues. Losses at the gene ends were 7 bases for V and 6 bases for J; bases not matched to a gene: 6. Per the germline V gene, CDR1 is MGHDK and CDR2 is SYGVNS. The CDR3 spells CASTRQGPNSPLHF. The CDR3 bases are TGTGCCAGCACTCGACAGGGCCCTAATTCACCCCTCCACTTT.

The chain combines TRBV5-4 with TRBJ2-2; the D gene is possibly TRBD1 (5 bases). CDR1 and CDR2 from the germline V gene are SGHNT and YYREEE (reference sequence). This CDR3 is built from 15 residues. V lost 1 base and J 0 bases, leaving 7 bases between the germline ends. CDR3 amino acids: CASSLRGTNTGELFF. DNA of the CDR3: TGTGCCAGCAGCTTGAGGGGTACGAACACCGGGGAGCTGTTTTTT.

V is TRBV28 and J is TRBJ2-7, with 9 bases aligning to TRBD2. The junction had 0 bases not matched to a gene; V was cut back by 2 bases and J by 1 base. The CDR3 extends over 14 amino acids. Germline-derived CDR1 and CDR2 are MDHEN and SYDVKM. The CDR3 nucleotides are TGTGCCAGCAGTTTAGCGGGAGGGTCCTACGAGCAGTACTTC. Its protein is CASSLAGGSYEQYF.

The CDR3 protein is CASSTRQIWETQYF. CDR3 DNA: TGTGCCAGTAGTACGAGACAGATTTGGGAGACCCAGTACTTC. The V and J genes are TRBV19 and TRBJ2-5, with D perhaps matching TRBD1 (5 bases). The germline V gene has CDR1 LNHDA and CDR2 SQIVND (reference sequence). V gave up 4 bases and J gave up 5 bases, with 14 bases separating them. The CDR3 sequence is 14 residues long. Complete variable domain (other parts from reference TRBV19 and TRBJ2-5): DGGITQSPKYLFRKEGQNVTLSCEQNLNHDAMYWYRQDPGQGLRLIYYSQIVNDFQKGDIAEGYSVSREKKESFPLTVTSAQKNPTAFYLCASSTRQIWETQYFGPGTRLLVL.

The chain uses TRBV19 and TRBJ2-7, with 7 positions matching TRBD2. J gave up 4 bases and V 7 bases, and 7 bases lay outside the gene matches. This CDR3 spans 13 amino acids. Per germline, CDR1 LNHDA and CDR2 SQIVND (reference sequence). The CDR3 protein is CASKGGSIYEQYF. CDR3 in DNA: TGTGCCAGTAAGGGCGGGAGCATATACGAGCAGTACTTC.

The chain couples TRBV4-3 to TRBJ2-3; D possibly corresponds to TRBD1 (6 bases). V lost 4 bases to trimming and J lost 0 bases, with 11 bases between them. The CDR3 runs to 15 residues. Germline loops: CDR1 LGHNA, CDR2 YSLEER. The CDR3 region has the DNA TGCGCCAGCAGCCGGGGGACATCTAGCACAGATACGCAGTATTTT. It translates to CASSRGTSSTDTQYF.

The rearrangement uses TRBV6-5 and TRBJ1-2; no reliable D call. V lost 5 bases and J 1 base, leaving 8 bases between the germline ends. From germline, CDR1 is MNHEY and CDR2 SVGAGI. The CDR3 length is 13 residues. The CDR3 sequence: CASSPGINYGYTF. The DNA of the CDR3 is TGTGCCAGCAGTCCCGGGATTAACTATGGCTACACCTTC.

Written as DNA, the CDR3 is TGTGCCAGCAGCGCCACGACTAGCGGGAGACCGAACACCGGGGAGCTGTTTTTT. Amino acids: CASSATTSGRPNTGELFF. V usage is TRBV9 and J usage is TRBJ2-2; TRBD2 matches 12 bases. Germline-derived CDR1 and CDR2 are SGDLS and YYNGEE. With 3 bases clipped from V and 0 bases from J, the junction kept 6 bases outside the gene matches. This CDR3 comprises 18 residues.

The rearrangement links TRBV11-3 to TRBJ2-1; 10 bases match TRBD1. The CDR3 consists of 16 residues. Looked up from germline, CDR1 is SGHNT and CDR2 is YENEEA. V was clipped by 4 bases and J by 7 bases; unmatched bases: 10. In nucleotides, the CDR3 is TGTGCCAGCAGCTATGCCCGACAGGGGGCGATGAATGAGCAGTTCTTC. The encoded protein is CASSYARQGAMNEQFF. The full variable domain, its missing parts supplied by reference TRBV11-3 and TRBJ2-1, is EAGVVQSPRYKIIEKKQPVAFWCNPISGHNTLYWYLQNLGQGPELLIRYENEEAVDDSQLPKDRFSAERLKGVDSTLKIQPAELGDSAVYLCASSYARQGAMNEQFFGPGTRLTVL.

The CDR3: CASSSSYRGRLYGYTF. CDR3 coding DNA: TGTGCCAGCAGCTCGTCCTACAGGGGGCGCCTCTATGGCTACACCTTC. The chain has TRBV5-6 and TRBJ1-2; 9 bases are shared with TRBD1. Germline values: CDR1 SGHDT, CDR2 YYEEEE. J gave up 4 bases and V 3 bases, and 10 bases lay outside the gene matches. CDR3 length equals 16 residues. The whole variable domain, filled in from reference TRBV5-6 and TRBJ1-2, reads DAGVTQSPTHLIKTRGQQVTLRCSPKSGHDTVSWYQQALGQGPQFIFQYYEEEERQRGNFPDRFSGHQFPNYSSELNVNALLLGDSALYLCASSSSYRGRLYGYTFGSGTRLTVV.

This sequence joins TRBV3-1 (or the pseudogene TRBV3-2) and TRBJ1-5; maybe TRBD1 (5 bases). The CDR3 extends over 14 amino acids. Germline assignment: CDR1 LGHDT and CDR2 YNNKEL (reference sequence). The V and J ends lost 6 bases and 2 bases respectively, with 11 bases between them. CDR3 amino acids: CASRPSGGNQPQHF. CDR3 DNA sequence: TGTGCCAGCAGACCGTCGGGGGGCAATCAGCCCCAGCATTTT.

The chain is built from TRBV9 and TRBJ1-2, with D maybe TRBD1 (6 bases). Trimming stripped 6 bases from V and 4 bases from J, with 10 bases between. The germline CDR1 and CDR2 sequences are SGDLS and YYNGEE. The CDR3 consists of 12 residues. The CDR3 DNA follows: TGTGCCAGCACGCACAGGGTCTATGGCTACACCTTC. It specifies CASTHRVYGYTF. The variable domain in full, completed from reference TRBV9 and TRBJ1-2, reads DSGVTQTPKHLITATGQRVTLRCSPRSGDLSVYWYQQSLDQGLQFLIQYYNGEERAKGNILERFSAQQFPDLHSELNLSSLELGDSALYFCASTHRVYGYTFGSGTRLTVV.

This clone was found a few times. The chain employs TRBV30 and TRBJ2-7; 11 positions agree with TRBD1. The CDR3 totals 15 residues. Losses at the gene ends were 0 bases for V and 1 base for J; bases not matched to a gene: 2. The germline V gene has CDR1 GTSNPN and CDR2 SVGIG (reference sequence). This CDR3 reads CAWSVGTGGSYEQYF. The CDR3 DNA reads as TGTGCCTGGAGTGTCGGGACAGGGGGATCCTACGAGCAGTACTTC.

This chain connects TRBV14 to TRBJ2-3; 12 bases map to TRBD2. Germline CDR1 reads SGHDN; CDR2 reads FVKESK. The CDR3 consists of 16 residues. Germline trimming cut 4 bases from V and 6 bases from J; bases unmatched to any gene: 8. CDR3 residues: CASSPIGLAGGDTQYF. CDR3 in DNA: TGTGCCAGCAGCCCGATTGGGCTAGCGGGAGGGGATACGCAGTATTTT.

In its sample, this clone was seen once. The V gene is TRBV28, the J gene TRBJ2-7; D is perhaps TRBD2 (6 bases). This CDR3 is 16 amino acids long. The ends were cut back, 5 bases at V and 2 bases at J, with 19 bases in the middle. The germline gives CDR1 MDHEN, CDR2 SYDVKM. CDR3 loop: CASSHRLGLTAYEQYF. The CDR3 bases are TGTGCCAGCAGTCACCGCCTCGGACTAACTGCCTACGAGCAGTACTTC.

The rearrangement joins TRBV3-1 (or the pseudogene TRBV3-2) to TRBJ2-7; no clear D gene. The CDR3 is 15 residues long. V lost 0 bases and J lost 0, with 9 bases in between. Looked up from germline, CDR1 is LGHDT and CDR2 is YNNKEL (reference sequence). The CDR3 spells CASSQDTSRSYEQYF. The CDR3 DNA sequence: TGTGCCAGCAGCCAAGACACTTCCCGCTCCTACGAGCAGTACTTC.

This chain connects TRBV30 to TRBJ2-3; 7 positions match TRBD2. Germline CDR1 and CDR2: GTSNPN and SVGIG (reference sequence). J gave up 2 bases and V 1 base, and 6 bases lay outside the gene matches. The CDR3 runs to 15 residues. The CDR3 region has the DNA TGTGCCTGGAGTGACTTGGGGGGGAACACAGATACGCAGTATTTT. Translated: CAWSDLGGNTDTQYF. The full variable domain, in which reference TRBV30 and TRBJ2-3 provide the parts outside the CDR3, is SQTIHQWPATLVQPVGSPLSLECTVEGTSNPNLYWYRQAAGRGLQLLFYSVGIGQISSEVPQNLSASRPQDRQFILSSKKLLLSDSGFYLCAWSDLGGNTDTQYFGPGTRLTVL.

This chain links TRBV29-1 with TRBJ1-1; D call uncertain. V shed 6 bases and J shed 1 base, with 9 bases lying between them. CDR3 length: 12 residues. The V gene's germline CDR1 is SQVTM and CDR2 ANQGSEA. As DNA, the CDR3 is TGCAGCGTCGCGGGGAGGAACACTGAAGCTTTCTTT. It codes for CSVAGRNTEAFF.

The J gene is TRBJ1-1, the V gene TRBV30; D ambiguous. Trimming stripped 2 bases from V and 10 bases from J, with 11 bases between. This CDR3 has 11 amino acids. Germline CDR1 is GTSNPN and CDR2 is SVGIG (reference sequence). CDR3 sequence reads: CAWSQTTGAFF. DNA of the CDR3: TGTGCCTGGAGTCAGACCACGGGAGCTTTCTTT.

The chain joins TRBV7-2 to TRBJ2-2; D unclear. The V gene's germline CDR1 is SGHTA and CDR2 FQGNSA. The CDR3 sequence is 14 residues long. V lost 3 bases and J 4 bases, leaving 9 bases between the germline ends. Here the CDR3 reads CASSFGLVTGELFF. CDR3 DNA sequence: TGTGCCAGCAGCTTCGGGTTAGTCACCGGGGAGCTGTTTTTT.

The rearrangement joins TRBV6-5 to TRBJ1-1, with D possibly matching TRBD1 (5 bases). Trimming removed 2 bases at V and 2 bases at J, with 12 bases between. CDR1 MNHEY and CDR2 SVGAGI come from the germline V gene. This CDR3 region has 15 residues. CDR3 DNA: TGTGCCAGCAGTTACGGACACCGGATAAACACTGAAGCTTTCTTT. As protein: CASSYGHRINTEAFF.

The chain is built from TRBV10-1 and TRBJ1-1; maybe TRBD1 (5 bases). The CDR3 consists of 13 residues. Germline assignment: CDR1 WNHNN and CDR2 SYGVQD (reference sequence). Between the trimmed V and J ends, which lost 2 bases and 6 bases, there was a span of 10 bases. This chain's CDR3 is CASSEGANAEAFF. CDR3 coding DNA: TGCGCCAGCAGTGAGGGGGCTAACGCTGAAGCTTTCTTT.

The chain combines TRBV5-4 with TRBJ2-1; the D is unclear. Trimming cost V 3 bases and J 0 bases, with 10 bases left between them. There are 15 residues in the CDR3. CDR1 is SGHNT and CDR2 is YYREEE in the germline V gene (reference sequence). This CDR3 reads CASSSPPSSYNEQFF. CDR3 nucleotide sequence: TGTGCCAGCAGCTCCCCCCCGAGCTCCTACAATGAGCAGTTCTTC.

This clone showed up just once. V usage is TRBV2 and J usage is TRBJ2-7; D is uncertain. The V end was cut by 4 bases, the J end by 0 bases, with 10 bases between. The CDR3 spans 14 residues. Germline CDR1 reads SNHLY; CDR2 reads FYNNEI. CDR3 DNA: TGTGCCAGCAGTGTTTTCCCCGGCTCCTACGAGCAGTACTTC. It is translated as CASSVFPGSYEQYF.

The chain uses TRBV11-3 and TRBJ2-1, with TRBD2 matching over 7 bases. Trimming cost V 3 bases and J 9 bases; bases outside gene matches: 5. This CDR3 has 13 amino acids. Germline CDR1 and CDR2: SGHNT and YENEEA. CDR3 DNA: TGTGCCAGCAGCTTGGGGGGGTACGGTGAGCAGTTCTTC. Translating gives CASSLGGYGEQFF.

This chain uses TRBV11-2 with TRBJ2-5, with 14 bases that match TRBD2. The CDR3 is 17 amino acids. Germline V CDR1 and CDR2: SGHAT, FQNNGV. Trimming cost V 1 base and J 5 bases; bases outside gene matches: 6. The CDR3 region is CASSLGGLAGARETQYF. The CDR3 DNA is TGTGCCAGCAGCTTAGGGGGACTAGCGGGGGCAAGGGAGACCCAGTACTTC.